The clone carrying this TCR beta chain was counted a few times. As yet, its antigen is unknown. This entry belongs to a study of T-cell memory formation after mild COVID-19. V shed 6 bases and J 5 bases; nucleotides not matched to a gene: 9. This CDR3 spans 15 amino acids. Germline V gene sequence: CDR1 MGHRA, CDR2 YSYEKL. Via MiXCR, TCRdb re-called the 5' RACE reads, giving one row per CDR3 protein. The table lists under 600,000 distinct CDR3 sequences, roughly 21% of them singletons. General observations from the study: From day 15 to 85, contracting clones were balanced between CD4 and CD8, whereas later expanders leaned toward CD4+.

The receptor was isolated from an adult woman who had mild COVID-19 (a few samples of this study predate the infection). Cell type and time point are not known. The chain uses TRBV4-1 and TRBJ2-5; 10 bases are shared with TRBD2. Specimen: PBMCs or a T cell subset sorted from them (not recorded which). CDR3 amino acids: CASRPSGGRRETQYF. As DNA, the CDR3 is TGCGCCAGCAGACCTAGCGGGGGCCGGAGGGAGACCCAGTACTTC.